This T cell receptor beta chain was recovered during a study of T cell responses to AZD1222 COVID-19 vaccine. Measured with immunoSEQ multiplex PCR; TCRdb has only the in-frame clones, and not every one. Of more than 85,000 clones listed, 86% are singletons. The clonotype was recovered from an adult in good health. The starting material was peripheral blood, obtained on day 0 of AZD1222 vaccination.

In DNA form, the CDR3 reads TGTGCCAGCAGTAGACAAACCTACAATGAGCAGTTCTTC. Its protein product is CASSRQTYNEQFF. V usage is TRBV14 and J usage is TRBJ2-1; D gene uncertain. This CDR3 region has 13 residues. The V end lost 6 bases, the J end lost 2 bases, and 8 bases lay between the germline ends. From germline, CDR1 is SGHDN and CDR2 FVKESK.